Each of the 16 T cell receptor beta chains below was sequenced from the same sample in a study of T-cell reconstitution after alpha-beta-depleted transplantation in children. A library of TCRbeta sequences, prepared with unique molecular identifiers, was generated. TCRdb ran MiXCR on the PCR reads and lists one entry per CDR3 protein. The sample includes over 150,000 distinct CDR3 sequences, more than 14% of them seen just once. The sequences come from PBMCs from the stem cell graft donor, collected from the stem cell graft. The receptors originated from a human donor who donated a stem cell graft to a child with acute lymphoblastic leukemia.

The V gene is TRBV4-2, the J gene TRBJ2-7; 8 bases agree with TRBD2. The CDR3 has 15 residues. The V segment lost 4 bases and the J segment 0 bases; nucleotides outside the gene matches: 5. From germline, CDR1 is LGHNA and CDR2 YNFKEQ. As DNA, the CDR3 is TGTGCCAGCAGCCTCAGAAGCGGGAGCTCCTACGAGCAGTACTTC. It yields the protein CASSLRSGSSYEQYF.

A few counts support this clonotype. The chain links TRBV6-1 to TRBJ2-5; TRBD2 aligns across 8 bases. This CDR3 contains 16 residues. V dropped 5 bases and J dropped 1; count of bases not matched to a gene: 9. CDR1 is MNHNS, CDR2 SASEGT, per germline. Here the CDR3 DNA reads TGTGCCAGCAGTTGGAAGCGGGAGTACCTCCAAGAGACCCAGTACTTC. Its protein product is CASSWKREYLQETQYF.

This clonotype was seen more than once but under ten times. The chain has TRBV5-1 and TRBJ2-7, with a tentative D call TRBD1 (6 bases). The CDR3 runs to 15 residues. Trimming pared 3 bases from V and 0 bases from J, leaving 13 bases between. The germline V gene has CDR1 SGHRS and CDR2 YFSETQ. The CDR3: CASSSQGSYSYEQYF. The CDR3 DNA follows: TGCGCCAGCAGCTCCCAGGGGTCTTACTCCTACGAGCAGTACTTC.

This clonotype was counted at least ten times. V usage is TRBV5-1 and J usage is TRBJ2-1, with 10 bases lining up with TRBD2. The ends lost 2 bases at V and 5 bases at J; junction bases unmatched: 7. Looked up from germline, CDR1 is SGHRS and CDR2 is YFSETQ. The CDR3 loop spans 16 amino acids. The CDR3 is CASSFFPGLANNEQFF. In nucleotides, the CDR3 is TGCGCCAGCAGCTTTTTTCCGGGACTAGCGAACAATGAGCAGTTCTTC. Full variable domain (remainder filled in from reference TRBV5-1 and TRBJ2-1): KAGVTQTPRYLIKTRGQQVTLSCSPISGHRSVSWYQQTPGQGLQFLFEYFSETQRNKGNFPGRFSGRQFSNSRSEMNVSTLELGDSALYLCASSFFPGLANNEQFFGPGTRLTVL.

In its sample, this clonotype was seen many times. Relative to the germline gene, one junction end is altered; a read error may explain this. V and J are TRBV20-1 and TRBJ2-3; D is unclear. The CDR3 extends over 9 amino acids. The germline gives CDR1 DFQATT, CDR2 SNEGSKA (reference sequence). The CDR3 loop reads CSAGDTQYF. The CDR3, as DNA: TGCAGTGCTGGAGATACGCAGTATTTT.

This clonotype was counted ten times or more. The chain is built from TRBV20-1 and TRBJ1-3; no reliable D call. The CDR3 sequence is 12 residues long. V shed 6 bases and J shed 0 bases, with 6 bases lying between them. In germline, CDR1 is DFQATT, CDR2 SNEGSKA (reference sequence). CDR3 nucleotide sequence: TGCAGTGCCGTGTCCTCTGGAAACACCATATATTTT. Translation gives CSAVSSGNTIYF.

This clonotype showed up many times. The chain combines TRBV7-8 with TRBJ2-7, with a possible D match to TRBD2 (5 bases). The V end was cut by 0 bases, the J end by 7 bases, with 19 bases between. Germline CDR1 reads SGHVS; CDR2 reads FQNEAQ. The CDR3 extends over 16 amino acids. Here the CDR3 DNA reads TGTGCCAGCAGCTTAGCTCCCCCGGTAGCCCCGGGGGAGCAGTACTTC. Protein: CASSLAPPVAPGEQYF.

There are many counts of this clonotype. The J gene is TRBJ2-2, the V gene TRBV28; 10 bases fit TRBD1. V lost 6 bases to trimming and J lost 7 bases; unmatched junction nucleotides: 14. Germline assignment: CDR1 MDHEN and CDR2 SYDVKM. This CDR3 has 17 amino acids. The CDR3, as DNA: TGTGCCAGCAGCCTTCCGTTCGGGACAGGGGTGATCGGGGAGCTGTTTTTT. Protein sequence: CASSLPFGTGVIGELFF.

About this clonotype itself: This could be a read error, since a much larger clone is one nucleotide away. J is TRBJ2-1 and V is TRBV20-1; D is possibly TRBD2 (6 bases). The length of the CDR3 is 16 residues. Germline assignment: CDR1 DFQATT and CDR2 SNEGSKA (reference sequence). Here the CDR3 reads CSARAGERISYNGQFF. The CDR3 DNA sequence: TGCAGTGCTAGAGCGGGAGAGCGGATCTCCTACAATGGGCAGTTCTTC.

V gene TRBV28 combines with J gene TRBJ2-7; 9 bases align to TRBD1. This CDR3 region has 15 residues. Germline CDR1 reads MDHEN; CDR2 reads SYDVKM. J was trimmed by 3 bases and V by 5 bases; bases with no gene match: 8. The CDR3 DNA is TGTGCCAGCAGTGCCCCGGGACAGGGTAACTACGAGCAGTACTTC. It yields the protein CASSAPGQGNYEQYF.

This clonotype was recorded at least ten times. This chain links TRBV5-1 with TRBJ1-2; D is possibly TRBD1 (5 bases). The V and J ends lost 6 bases and 4 bases respectively, with 13 bases between them. Germline V lookup: CDR1 SGHRS, CDR2 YFSETQ. The CDR3 length is 13 residues. The CDR3 bases are TGCGCCAGCACCCCAGGGTGGAGCTATGGCTACACCTTC. It specifies CASTPGWSYGYTF.

In its sample, this clonotype was seen many times. The chain joins TRBV3-1 to TRBJ1-1, with a weak D call TRBD1 (5 bases). CDR1 and CDR2 (germline): LGHDT, YNNKEL (reference sequence). The CDR3 totals 14 residues. V gave up 2 bases and J gave up 3 bases, with 10 bases separating them. CDR3 in amino acids: CASSQRGRDTEAFF. The CDR3 nucleotides are TGTGCCAGCAGCCAACGGGGGAGGGACACTGAAGCTTTCTTT.

This clonotype was recorded a few times. The rearrangement links TRBV6-2 or TRBV6-3 to TRBJ2-3, with no clear D. The germline V gene has CDR1 MNHEY and CDR2 SVGEGT. The V end was cut by 9 bases, the J end by 2 bases, with 12 bases between. There are 13 residues in the CDR3. The CDR3, as DNA: TGTGCCAGTATCAGTCTTTACACAGATACGCAGTATTTT. It specifies CASISLYTDTQYF.

This clonotype was recorded many times. The chain employs TRBV6-5 and TRBJ2-7, with D possibly being TRBD1 (5 bases). Deletions cut 0 bases from V and 0 bases from J, with 12 bases between. This CDR3 region has 16 residues. Germline-derived CDR1 and CDR2 are MNHEY and SVGAGI. The CDR3 protein is CASSYSTGESSYEQYF. The CDR3 nucleotides are TGTGCCAGCAGTTACTCAACAGGAGAATCCTCCTACGAGCAGTACTTC.

V usage is TRBV20-1 and J usage is TRBJ1-6; 10 nucleotides agree with TRBD1. V dropped 0 bases and J dropped 2; count of bases not matched to a gene: 7. Per the germline V gene, CDR1 is DFQATT and CDR2 is SNEGSKA (reference sequence). CDR3 length equals 18 residues. The CDR3 spells CSARDGGQGSPYNSPLHF. CDR3 in DNA: TGCAGTGCTAGAGATGGGGGACAGGGGAGTCCCTATAATTCACCCCTCCACTTT.

This clonotype was counted ten times or more. The V gene is TRBV3-1, the J gene TRBJ2-1; TRBD1 is a possible D gene (5 bases). Looked up from germline, CDR1 is LGHDT and CDR2 is YNNKEL (reference sequence). The germline V and J ends were trimmed by 2 bases and 5 bases, with 10 bases remaining between them. This CDR3 region has 14 residues. CDR3 in amino acids: CASSQSGHHNEQFF. The CDR3 DNA reads TGTGCCAGCAGCCAATCCGGACATCACAATGAGCAGTTCTTC.